This T cell receptor (beta chain) was obtained from a study of CD8+ T cells in alopecia areata. Following extraction, RNA underwent reverse transcription to cDNA, which served as the sequencing template. Some clones are missing from TCRdb's copy, which holds only in-frame ones; the method was immunoSEQ multiplex PCR. The sample lists about 150,000 clones, around 87% seen once, with approximately 15% in the top ten. CDR1 is LNHNV and CDR2 is YYDKDF in the germline V gene (reference sequence). The CDR3 runs 20 residues. J was trimmed by 0 bases and V by 1 base; bases with no gene match: 11. The chain couples TRBV15 to TRBJ2-1; 11 nucleotides line up with TRBD2. The sample was CD8+ T cells sorted from blood, taken at week 0. The sequence was obtained from a human donor with alopecia areata. The CDR3 DNA reads TGTGCCACCAGCAGAGTGGGTCTAGCGGGAGGCCACTACTCCTACAATGAGCAGTTCTTC. It translates to CATSRVGLAGGHYSYNEQFF.